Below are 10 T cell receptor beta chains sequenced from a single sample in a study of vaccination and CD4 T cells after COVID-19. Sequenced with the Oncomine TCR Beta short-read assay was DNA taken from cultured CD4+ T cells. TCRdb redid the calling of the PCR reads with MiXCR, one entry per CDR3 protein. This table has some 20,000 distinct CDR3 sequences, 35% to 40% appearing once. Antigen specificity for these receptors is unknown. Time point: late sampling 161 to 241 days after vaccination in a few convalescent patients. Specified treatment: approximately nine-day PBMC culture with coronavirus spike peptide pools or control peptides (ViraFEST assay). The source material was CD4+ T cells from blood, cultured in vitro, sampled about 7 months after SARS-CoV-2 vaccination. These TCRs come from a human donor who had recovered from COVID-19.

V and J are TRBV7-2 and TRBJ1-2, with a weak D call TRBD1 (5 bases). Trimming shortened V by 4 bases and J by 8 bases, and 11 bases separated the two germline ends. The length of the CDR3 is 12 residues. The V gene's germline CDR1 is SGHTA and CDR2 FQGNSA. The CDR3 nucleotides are TGTGCCAGCAGCTCAGGGTATGGCGGCTACACCTTC. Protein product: CASSSGYGGYTF.

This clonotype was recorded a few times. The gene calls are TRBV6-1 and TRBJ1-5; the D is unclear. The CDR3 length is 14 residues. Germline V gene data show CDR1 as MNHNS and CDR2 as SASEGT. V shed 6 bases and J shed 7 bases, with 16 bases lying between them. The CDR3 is CASSHGRVGQPQHF. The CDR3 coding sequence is TGTGCCAGCAGCCACGGGCGGGTGGGACAGCCCCAGCATTTT.

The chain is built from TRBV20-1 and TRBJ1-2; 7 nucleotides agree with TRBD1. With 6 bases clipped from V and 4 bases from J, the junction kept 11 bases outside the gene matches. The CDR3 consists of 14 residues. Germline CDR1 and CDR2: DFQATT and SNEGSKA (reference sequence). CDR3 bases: TGCAGTGCCCCGAGCGGGACAGTCTTCTATGGCTACACCTTC. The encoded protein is CSAPSGTVFYGYTF.

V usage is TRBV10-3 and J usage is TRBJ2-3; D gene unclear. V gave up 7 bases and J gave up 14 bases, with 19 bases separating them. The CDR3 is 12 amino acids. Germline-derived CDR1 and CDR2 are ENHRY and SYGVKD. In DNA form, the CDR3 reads TGTGCCATCATGGGTCTGGGTCCCCCCATGTATTTT. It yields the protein CAIMGLGPPMYF.

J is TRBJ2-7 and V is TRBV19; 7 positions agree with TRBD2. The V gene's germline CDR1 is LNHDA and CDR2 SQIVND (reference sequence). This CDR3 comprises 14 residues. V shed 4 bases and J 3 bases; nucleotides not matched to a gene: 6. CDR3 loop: CASSRDYSNYEQYF. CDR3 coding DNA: TGTGCCAGTAGTAGGGACTACTCAAACTACGAGCAGTACTTC. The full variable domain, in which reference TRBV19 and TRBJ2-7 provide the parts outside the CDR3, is DGGITQSPKYLFRKEGQNVTLSCEQNLNHDAMYWYRQDPGQGLRLIYYSQIVNDFQKGDIAEGYSVSREKKESFPLTVTSAQKNPTAFYLCASSRDYSNYEQYFGPGTRLTVT.

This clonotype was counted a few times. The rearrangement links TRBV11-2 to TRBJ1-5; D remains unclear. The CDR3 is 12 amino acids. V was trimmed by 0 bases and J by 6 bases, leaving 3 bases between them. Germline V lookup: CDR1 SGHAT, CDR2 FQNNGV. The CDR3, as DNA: TGTGCCAGCAGCTTAGAGGGTCAGCCCCAGCATTTT. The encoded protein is CASSLEGQPQHF.

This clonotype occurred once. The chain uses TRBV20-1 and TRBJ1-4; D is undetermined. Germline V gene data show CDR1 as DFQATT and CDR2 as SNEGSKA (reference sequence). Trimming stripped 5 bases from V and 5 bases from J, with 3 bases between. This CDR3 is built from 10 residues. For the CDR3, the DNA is TGCAGTGCTCAAAATGAAAAACTGTTTTTT. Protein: CSAQNEKLFF.

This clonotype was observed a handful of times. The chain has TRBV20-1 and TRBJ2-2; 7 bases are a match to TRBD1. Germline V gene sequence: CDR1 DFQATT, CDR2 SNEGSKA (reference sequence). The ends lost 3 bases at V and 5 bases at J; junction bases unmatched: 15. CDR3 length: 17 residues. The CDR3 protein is CSASGPLGTATTGELFF. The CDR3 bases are TGCAGTGCTAGCGGGCCCCTTGGGACAGCCACTACCGGGGAGCTGTTTTTT.

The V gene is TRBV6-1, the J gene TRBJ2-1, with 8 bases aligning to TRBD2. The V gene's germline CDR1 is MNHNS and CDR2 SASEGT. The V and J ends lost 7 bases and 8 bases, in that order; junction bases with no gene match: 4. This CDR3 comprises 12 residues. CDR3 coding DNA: TGTGCCAGCAACAGCGGGGGCCATGAGCAGTTCTTC. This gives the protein CASNSGGHEQFF.

The CDR3 region is CASSQTQGVDSPLHF. In nucleotides, the CDR3 is TGTGCCAGCAGTCAAACCCAGGGGGTGGATTCACCCCTCCACTTT. The rearrangement uses TRBV6-4 and TRBJ1-6; 7 bases match TRBD1. V was clipped by 5 bases and J by 8 bases; unmatched bases: 9. The CDR3 has 15 amino acids. Germline loops: CDR1 MRHNA, CDR2 SNTAGT.